The TCR beta chain described here comes from a study of blood T cell repertoires in COVID-19. Study summary: PBMCs, B-cell-depleted T cells, or T cells were the source of the cDNA or gDNA that made up the material.

The data were produced by immunoSEQ multiplex PCR, yet TCRdb's version contains in-frame clones alone and is incomplete. The sample lists tens of thousands of clones; 85% were seen once. Trimming took 4 bases from V and 7 from J, leaving 10 bases between them. CDR3 length: 13 residues. Germline V gene sequence: CDR1 MNHEY, CDR2 SVGEGT. The TCR comes from a man aged 55 to 70 with acute or convalescent COVID-19. The source material was peripheral blood. The V and J genes are TRBV6-2 or TRBV6-3 and TRBJ1-4; the D gene is possibly TRBD1 (6 bases). This CDR3 is CASSWDIREKLFF. In nucleotides, the CDR3 is TGTGCCAGCAGTTGGGACATTCGTGAAAAACTGTTTTTT.